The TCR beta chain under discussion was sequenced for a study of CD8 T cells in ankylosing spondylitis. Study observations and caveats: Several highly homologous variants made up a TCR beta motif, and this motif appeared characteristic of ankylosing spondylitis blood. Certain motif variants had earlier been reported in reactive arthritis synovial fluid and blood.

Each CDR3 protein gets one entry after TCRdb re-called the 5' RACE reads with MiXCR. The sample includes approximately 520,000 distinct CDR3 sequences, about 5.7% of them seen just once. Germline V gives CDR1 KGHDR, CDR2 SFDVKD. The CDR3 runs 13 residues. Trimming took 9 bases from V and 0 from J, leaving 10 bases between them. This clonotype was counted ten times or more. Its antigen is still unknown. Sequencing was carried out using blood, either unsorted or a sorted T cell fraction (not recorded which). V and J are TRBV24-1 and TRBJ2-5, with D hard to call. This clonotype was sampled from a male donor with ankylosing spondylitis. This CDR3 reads CATSRRYQETQYF. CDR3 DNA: TGTGCCACCTCTCGGAGATACCAAGAGACCCAGTACTTC.